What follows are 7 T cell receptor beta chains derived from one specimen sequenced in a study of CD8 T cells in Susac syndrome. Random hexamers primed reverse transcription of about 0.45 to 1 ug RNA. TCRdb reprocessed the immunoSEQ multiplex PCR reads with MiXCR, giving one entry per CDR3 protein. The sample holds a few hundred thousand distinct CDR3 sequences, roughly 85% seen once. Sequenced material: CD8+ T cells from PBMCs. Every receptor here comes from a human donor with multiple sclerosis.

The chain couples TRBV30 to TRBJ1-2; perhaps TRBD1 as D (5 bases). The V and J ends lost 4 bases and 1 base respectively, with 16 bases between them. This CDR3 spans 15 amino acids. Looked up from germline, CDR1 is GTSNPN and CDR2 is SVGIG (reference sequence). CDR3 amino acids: CAWTPDNRNNYGYTF. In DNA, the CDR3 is TGTGCCTGGACCCCCGATAACAGGAATAACTATGGCTACACCTTC. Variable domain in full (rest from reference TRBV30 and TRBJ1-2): SQTIHQWPATLVQPVGSPLSLECTVEGTSNPNLYWYRQAAGRGLQLLFYSVGIGQISSEVPQNLSASRPQDRQFILSSKKLLLSDSGFYLCAWTPDNRNNYGYTFGSGTRLTVV.

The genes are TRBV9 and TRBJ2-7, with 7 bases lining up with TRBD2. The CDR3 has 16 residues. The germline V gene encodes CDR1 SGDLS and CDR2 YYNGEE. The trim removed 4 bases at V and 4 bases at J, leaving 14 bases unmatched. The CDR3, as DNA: TGTGCCAGCAGCCCCCAGAGCGGGAAAGGGTCGTACGAGCAGTACTTC. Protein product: CASSPQSGKGSYEQYF.

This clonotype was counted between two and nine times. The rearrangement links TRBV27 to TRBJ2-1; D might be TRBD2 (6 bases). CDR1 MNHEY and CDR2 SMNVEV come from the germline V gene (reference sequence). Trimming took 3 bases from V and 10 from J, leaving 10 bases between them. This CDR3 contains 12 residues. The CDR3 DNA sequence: TGTGCCAGCAGTTTTAGCGGTGGGGAGCAGTTCTTC. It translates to CASSFSGGEQFF.

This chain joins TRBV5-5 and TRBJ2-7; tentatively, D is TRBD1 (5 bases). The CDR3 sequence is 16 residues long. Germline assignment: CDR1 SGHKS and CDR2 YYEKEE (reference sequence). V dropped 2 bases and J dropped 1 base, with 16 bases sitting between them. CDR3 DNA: TGTGCCAGCAGCTTTTTCTCTTGGCAGGGATCCTACGAGCAGTACTTC. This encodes CASSFFSWQGSYEQYF.

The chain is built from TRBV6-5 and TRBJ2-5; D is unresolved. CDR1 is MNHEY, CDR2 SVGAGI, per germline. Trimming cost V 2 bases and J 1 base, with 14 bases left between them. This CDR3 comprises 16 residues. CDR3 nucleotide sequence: TGTGCCAGCAGTTACAGCCCCCGGCCGGGCCAAGAGACCCAGTACTTC. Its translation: CASSYSPRPGQETQYF.

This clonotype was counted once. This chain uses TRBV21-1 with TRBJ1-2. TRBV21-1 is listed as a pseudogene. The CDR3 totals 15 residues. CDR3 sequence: CASSLRTETNYGYTF. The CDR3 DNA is TGTGCCAGCAGCTTAAGGACGGAAACTAACTATGGCTACACCTTC.

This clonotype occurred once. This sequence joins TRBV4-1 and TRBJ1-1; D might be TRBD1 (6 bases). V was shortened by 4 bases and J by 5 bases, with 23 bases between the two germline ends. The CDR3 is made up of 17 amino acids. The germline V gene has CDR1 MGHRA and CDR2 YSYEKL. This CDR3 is CASSRATEGGGRTEAFF. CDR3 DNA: TGCGCCAGCAGCCGGGCCACCGAGGGGGGCGGTAGGACTGAAGCTTTCTTT.